This T cell receptor beta chain was retrieved from a study of shared clonotypes between healthy human individuals. Study summary: Every donor yielded three CD4 naive, three CD4 memory, two CD8 naive and one CD8 memory plate.

This CDR3 has 15 residues. The germline V and J ends were trimmed by 0 bases and 0 bases, with 9 bases remaining between them. Per germline, CDR1 SGHNT and CDR2 YYREEE (reference sequence). Profiling relied on immunoSEQ multiplex PCR, and the TCRdb table lists in-frame clones only, not all of them. The sample lists 780,000 or so clones; around 77% were seen once. Donors, without exception, were Caucasian adults residing in Nashville, Tennessee. Splitting the CD4+ cells yielded a CD45RA+ naive subset and a CD45RA-negative memory subset. This clonotype originated in a woman in her twenties or thirties in good health. The sequenced material came from memory CD4+ T cells sorted from blood. Described subset: CD45RA-negative fraction. The chain recombines TRBV5-4 with TRBJ1-2, with no clear D. This CDR3 reads CASSLDQLANYGYTF. CDR3 bases: TGTGCCAGCAGCTTGGACCAATTAGCTAACTATGGCTACACCTTC.